The clone carrying this T cell receptor (beta chain) has a count of ten or more. The antigen is unknown. This CDR3 is built from 13 residues. V lost 6 bases, J lost 4 bases, and 11 bases lay in between. The germline V gene encodes CDR1 MNHEY and CDR2 SMNVEV (reference sequence). TCRdb re-derived calls from the reads in MiXCR, one entry per CDR3 protein. The table lists about 74,000 distinct CDR3 sequences, 25% to 30% of them singletons. This specimen comes from a study of T cell repertoires in cytomegalovirus infection. Study-wide results and caveats: Public TCR beta family frequency separated CMV-and-HLA carriers, including in an independent cohort.

The source material was CD8+ T cells from cultured PBMCs, sampled from culture after CMV antigen stimulation. The TCR was taken from a human donor in good health (CMV status not recorded). Some clones in this sample may be carry-over from other donors' samples. The V gene is TRBV27, the J gene TRBJ2-3, with D perhaps assigned TRBD1 or TRBD2 (5 bases each). The CDR3 here is CASSPGAPDTQYF. The CDR3 region has the DNA TGTGCCAGCAGCCCCGGGGCTCCAGATACGCAGTATTTT.